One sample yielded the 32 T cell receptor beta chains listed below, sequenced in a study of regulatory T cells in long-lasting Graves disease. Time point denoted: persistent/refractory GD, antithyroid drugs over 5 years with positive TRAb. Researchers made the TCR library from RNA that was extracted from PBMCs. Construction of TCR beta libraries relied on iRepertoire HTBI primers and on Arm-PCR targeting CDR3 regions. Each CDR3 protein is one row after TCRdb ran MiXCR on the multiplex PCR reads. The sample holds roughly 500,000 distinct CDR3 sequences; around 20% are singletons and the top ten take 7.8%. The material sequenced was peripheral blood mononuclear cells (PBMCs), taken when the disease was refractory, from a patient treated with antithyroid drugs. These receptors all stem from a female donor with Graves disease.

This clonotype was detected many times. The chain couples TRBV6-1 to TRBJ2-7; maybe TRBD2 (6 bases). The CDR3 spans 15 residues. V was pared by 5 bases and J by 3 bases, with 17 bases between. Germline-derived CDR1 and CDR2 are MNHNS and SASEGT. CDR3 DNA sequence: TGTGCCAGCAGTCCCGTGGGGGGAAAACACTACGAGCAGTACTTC. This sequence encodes CASSPVGGKHYEQYF.

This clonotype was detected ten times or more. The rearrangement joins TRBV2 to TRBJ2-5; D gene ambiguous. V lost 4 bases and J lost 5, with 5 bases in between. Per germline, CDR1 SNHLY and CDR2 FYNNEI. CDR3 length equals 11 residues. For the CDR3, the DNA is TGTGCCAGCAGTGCCCACGAGACCCAGTACTTC. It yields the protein CASSAHETQYF.

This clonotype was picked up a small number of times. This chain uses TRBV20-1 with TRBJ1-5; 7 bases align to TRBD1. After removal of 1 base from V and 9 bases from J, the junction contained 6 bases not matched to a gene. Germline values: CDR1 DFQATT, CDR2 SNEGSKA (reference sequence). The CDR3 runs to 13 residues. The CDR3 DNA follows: TGCAGTGCTAGAGTGACAGGGCCATGGCCCCAGCATTTT. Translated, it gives CSARVTGPWPQHF.

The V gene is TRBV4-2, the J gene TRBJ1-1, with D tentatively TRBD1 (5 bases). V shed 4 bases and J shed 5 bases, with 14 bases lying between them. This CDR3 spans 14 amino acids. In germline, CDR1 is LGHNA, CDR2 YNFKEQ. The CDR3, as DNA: TGTGCCAGCAGCCGAGACAGACGTACTACTGAAGCTTTCTTT. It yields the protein CASSRDRRTTEAFF.

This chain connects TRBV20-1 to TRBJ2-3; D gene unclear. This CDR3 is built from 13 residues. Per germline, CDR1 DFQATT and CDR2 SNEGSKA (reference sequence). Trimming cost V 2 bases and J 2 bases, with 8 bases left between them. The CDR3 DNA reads TGCAGTGCTAGATTCTACATCACAGATACGCAGTATTTT. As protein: CSARFYITDTQYF.

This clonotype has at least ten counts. The CDR3 nucleotides are TGTGCCAGCAGCGCCCCATCAGGGAGCAATCAGCCCCAGCATTTT. Its translation: CASSAPSGSNQPQHF. V usage is TRBV11-2 and J usage is TRBJ1-5; maybe TRBD1 (5 bases). Germline V gives CDR1 SGHAT, CDR2 FQNNGV. V was shortened by 5 bases and J by 1 base, with 12 bases between the two germline ends. There are 15 residues in the CDR3.

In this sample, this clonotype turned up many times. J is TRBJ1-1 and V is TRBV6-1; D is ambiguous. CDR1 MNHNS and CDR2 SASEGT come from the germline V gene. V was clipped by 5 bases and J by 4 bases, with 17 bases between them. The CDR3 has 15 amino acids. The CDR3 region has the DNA TGTGCCAGCAGTCAGAGAAGCAGTATCGGCACTGAAGCTTTCTTT. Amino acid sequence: CASSQRSSIGTEAFF.

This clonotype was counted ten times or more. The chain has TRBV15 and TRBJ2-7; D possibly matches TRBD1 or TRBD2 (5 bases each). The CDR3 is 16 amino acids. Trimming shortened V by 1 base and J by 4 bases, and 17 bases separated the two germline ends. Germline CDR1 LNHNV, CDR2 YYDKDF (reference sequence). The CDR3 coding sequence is TGTGCCACCAGCAGAGGTCCTTGGGGGAGACCTTACGAGCAGTACTTC. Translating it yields CATSRGPWGRPYEQYF.

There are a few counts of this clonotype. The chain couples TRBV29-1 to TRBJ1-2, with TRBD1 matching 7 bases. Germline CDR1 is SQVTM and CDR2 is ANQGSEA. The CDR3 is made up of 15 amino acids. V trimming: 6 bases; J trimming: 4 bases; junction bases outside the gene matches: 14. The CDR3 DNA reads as TGCAGCGTCCTACAAACTACCGACAGGGCCTATGGCTACACCTTC. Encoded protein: CSVLQTTDRAYGYTF.

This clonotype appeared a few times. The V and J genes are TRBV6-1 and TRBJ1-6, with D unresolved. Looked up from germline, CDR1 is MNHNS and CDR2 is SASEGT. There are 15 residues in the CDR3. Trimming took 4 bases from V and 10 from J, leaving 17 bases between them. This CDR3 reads CASSARGLGESPLHF. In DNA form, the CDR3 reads TGTGCCAGCAGTGCCCGTGGGCTTGGCGAATCACCCCTCCACTTT.

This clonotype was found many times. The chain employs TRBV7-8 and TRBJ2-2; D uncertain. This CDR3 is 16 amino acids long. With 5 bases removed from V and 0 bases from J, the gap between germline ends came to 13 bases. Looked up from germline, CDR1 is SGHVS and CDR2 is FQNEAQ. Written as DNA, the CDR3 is TGTGCCAGCAGCGGGATTTCCGGGCCGAACACCGGGGAGCTGTTTTTT. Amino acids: CASSGISGPNTGELFF. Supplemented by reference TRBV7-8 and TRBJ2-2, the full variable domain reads GAGVSQSPRYKVAKRGQDVALRCDPISGHVSLFWYQQALGQGPEFLTYFQNEAQLDKSGLPSDRFFAERPEGSVSTLKIQRTQQEDSAVYLCASSGISGPNTGELFFGEGSRLTVL.

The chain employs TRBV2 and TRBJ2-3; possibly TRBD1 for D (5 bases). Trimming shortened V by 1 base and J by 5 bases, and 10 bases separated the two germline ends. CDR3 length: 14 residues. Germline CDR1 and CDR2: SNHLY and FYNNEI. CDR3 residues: CASSEGQGKDTQYF. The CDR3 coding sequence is TGTGCCAGCAGTGAAGGGCAGGGTAAAGATACGCAGTATTTT.

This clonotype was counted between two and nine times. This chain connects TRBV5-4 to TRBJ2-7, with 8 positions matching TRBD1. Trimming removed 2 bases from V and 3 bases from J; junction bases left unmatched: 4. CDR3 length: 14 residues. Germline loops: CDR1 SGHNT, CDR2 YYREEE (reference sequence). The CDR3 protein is CASSFRQGNYEQYF. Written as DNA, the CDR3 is TGTGCCAGCAGCTTTAGACAGGGGAACTACGAGCAGTACTTC.

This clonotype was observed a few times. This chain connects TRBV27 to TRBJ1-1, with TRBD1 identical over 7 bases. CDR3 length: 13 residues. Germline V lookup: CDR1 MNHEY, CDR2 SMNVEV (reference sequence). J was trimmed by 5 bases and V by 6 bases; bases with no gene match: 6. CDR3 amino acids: CASRGQYRTEAFF. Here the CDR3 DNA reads TGTGCCAGCAGGGGACAGTACCGGACTGAAGCTTTCTTT.

The CDR3 DNA reads as TGTGCCAGCAGTTTCACACCGGGACAGGCCTCCTACGAGCAGTACTTC. It specifies CASSFTPGQASYEQYF. This chain joins TRBV27 and TRBJ2-7; TRBD1 agrees at 8 bases. Trimming at V came to 3 bases and at J to 0 bases, leaving 7 bases not matched to a gene. The germline CDR1 and CDR2 sequences are MNHEY and SMNVEV (reference sequence). There are 16 residues in the CDR3.

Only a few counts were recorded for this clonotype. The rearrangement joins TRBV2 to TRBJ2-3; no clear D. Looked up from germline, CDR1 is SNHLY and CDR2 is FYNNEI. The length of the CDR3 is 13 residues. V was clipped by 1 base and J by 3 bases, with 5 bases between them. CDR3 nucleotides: TGTGCCAGCAGTGAAGAGGCGACAGATACGCAGTATTTT. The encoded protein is CASSEEATDTQYF.

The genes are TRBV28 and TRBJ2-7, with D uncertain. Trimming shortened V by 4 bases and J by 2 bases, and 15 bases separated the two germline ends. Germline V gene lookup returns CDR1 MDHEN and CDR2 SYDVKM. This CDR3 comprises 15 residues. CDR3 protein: CASSYLGGRTYEQYF. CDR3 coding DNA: TGTGCCAGCAGTTACCTCGGTGGCAGGACCTACGAGCAGTACTTC.

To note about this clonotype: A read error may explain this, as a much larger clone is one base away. CDR3 sequence: CASGYSPGQVTYEQYF. CDR3 DNA sequence: TGTGCCAGCGGTTACTCTCCGGGACAGGTGACCTACGAGCAGTACTTC. This chain uses TRBV6-2 or TRBV6-3 with TRBJ2-7; 8 bases line up with TRBD1. This CDR3 is 16 amino acids long. CDR1 MNHEY and CDR2 SVGEGT come from the germline V gene.

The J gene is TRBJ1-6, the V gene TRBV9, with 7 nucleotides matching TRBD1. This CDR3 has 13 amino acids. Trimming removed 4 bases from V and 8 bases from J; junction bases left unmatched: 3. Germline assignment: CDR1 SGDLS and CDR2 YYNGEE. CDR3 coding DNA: TGTGCCAGCAGCCTCGGACAGGATTCACCCCTCCACTTT. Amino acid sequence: CASSLGQDSPLHF.

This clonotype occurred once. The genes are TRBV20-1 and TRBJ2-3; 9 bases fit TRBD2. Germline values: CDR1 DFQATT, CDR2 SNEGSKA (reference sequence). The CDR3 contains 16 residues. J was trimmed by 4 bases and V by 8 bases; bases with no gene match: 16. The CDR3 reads CSQPDGREGLPDTQYF. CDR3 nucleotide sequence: TGCAGTCAACCTGACGGGCGGGAGGGCCTCCCAGATACGCAGTATTTT.

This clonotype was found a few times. CDR3 region: CASSLSDAGTDTQYF. The CDR3 DNA reads as TGTGCCAGCAGCTTAAGTGACGCCGGCACAGATACGCAGTATTTT. The V gene is TRBV11-2, the J gene TRBJ2-3; the D is unclear. The CDR3 loop spans 15 amino acids. Germline values: CDR1 SGHAT, CDR2 FQNNGV. The V end lost 2 bases, the J end lost 1 base, and 10 bases lay between the germline ends.

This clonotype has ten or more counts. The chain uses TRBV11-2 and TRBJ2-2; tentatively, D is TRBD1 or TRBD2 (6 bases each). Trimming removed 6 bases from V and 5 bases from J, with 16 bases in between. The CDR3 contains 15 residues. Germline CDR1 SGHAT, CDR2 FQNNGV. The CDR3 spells CASRLGQGRTGELFF. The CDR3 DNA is TGTGCCAGCAGACTTGGCCAGGGGAGGACCGGGGAGCTGTTTTTT.

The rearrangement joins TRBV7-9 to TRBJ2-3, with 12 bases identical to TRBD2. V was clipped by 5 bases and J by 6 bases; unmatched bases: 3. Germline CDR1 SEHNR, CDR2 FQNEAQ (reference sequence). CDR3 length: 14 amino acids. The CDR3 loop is CASSKLAGGDTQYF. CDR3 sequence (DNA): TGTGCCAGCAGCAAACTAGCGGGAGGTGATACGCAGTATTTT. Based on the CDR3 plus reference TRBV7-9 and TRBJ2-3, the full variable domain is DTGVSQNPRHKITKRGQNVTFRCDPISEHNRLYWYRQTLGQGPEFLTYFQNEAQLEKSRLLSDRFSAERPKGSFSTLEIQRTEQGDSAMYLCASSKLAGGDTQYFGPGTRLTVL.

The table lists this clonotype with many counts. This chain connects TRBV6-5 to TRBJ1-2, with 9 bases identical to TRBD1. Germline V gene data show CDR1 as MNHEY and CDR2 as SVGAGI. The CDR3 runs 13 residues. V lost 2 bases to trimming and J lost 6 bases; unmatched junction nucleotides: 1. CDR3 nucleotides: TGTGCCAGCAGTTACGACAGGGGGAATGGCTACACCTTC. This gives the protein CASSYDRGNGYTF.

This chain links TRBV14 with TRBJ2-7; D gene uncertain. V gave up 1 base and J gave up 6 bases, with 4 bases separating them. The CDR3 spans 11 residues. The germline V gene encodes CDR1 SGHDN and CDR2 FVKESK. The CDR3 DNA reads TGTGCCAGCAGCCAAGCGGTCGAGCAGTACTTC. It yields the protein CASSQAVEQYF.

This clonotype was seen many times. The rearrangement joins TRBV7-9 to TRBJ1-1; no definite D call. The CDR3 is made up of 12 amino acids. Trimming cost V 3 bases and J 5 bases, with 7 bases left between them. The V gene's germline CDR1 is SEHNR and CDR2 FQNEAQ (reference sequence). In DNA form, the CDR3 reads TGTGCCAGCAGCTTGTGGACGACTGAAGCTTTCTTT. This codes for CASSLWTTEAFF. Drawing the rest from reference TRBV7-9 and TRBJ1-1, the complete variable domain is DTGVSQNPRHKITKRGQNVTFRCDPISEHNRLYWYRQTLGQGPEFLTYFQNEAQLEKSRLLSDRFSAERPKGSFSTLEIQRTEQGDSAMYLCASSLWTTEAFFGQGTRLTVV.

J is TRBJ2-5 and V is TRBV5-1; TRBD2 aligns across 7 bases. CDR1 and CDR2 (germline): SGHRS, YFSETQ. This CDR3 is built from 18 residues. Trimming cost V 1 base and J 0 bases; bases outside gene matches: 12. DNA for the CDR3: TGCGCCAGCAGCTTGCTCCTAACATTAACTAGCGACCAAGAGACCCAGTACTTC. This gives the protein CASSLLLTLTSDQETQYF.

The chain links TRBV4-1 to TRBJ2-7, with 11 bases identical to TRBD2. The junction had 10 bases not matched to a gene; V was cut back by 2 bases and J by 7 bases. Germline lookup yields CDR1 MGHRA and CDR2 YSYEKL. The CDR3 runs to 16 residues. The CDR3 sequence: CASSQISGLAEYEQYF. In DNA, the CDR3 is TGCGCCAGCAGCCAAATTTCGGGACTAGCGGAGTATGAGCAGTACTTC.

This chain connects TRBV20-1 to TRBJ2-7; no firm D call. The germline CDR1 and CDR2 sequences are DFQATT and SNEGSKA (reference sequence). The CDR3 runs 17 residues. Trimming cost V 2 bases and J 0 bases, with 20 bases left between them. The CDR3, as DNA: TGCAGTGCTAGAATCCCCCCAAGGTGGGTTAACTCCTACGAGCAGTACTTC. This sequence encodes CSARIPPRWVNSYEQYF.

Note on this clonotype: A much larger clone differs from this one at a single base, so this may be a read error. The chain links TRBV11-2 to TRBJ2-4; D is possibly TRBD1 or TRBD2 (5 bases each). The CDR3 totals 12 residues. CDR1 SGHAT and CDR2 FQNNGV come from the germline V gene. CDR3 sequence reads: CASSLGPGTAAF. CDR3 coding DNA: TGTGCCAGCAGCTTAGGTCCCGGGACGGCAGCCTTC.

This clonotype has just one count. CDR3 in DNA: TGTGCCAGCACCGGGGATGCAGGATCACCCCTCCACTTT. It is translated as CASTGDAGSPLHF. The V and J genes are TRBV6-2 or TRBV6-3 and TRBJ1-6; D gene ambiguous. Germline V gene lookup returns CDR1 MNHEY and CDR2 SVGEGT. Trimming removed 7 bases at V and 10 bases at J, with 14 bases between. The CDR3 loop spans 13 amino acids.

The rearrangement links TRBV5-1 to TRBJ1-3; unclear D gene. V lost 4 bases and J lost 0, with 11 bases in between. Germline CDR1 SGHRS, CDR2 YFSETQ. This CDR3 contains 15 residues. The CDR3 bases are TGCGCCAGCAGCATATACGGGGACTCTGGAAACACCATATATTTT. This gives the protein CASSIYGDSGNTIYF.